This entry is about one T cell receptor (beta chain). The sample originates from a study of blood T cell repertoires in COVID-19. Assay used: immunoSEQ multiplex PCR; TCRdb lists only in-frame clones, some missing. The sample includes a few hundred thousand clones, roughly 89% seen only once; the top ten take approximately 2%. In germline, CDR1 is WNHNN, CDR2 SYGVQD (reference sequence). This CDR3 has 11 residues. V lost 5 bases to trimming and J lost 4 bases, with 3 bases between them. The specimen was peripheral blood. The TCR comes from a man between 50 and 59 years old with acute or convalescent COVID-19. The chain is built from TRBV10-1 and TRBJ2-1; D uncertain. CDR3 nucleotide sequence: TGCGCCAGCAGTCTATACAATGAGCAGTTCTTC. It is translated as CASSLYNEQFF.